These 19 T cell receptor beta chains share one sample of origin, sequenced in a study of T-cell reconstitution after alpha-beta-depleted transplantation in children. This sample's TCRbeta library carried unique molecular identifier barcodes. TCRdb reprocessed the PCR reads with MiXCR, giving one entry per CDR3 protein. Of some 220,000 distinct CDR3 sequences listed, roughly a tenth are singletons. The sequencing here drew on PBMCs, taken before TCRalphabeta/CD19-depleted stem cell transplant. These receptors were taken from a child under two years old with acute myeloid leukemia, due to receive a stem cell transplant.

This clonotype was seen many times. The V call is TRBV5-1, the J call TRBJ2-1; a weak D match, TRBD2 (6 bases). Between the trimmed V and J ends, which lost 1 base and 5 bases, there was a span of 7 bases. There are 13 residues in the CDR3. The germline gives CDR1 SGHRS, CDR2 YFSETQ. Here the CDR3 DNA reads TGCGCCAGCAGCTTGACGGGGGACAATGAGCAGTTCTTC. As protein: CASSLTGDNEQFF.

This clonotype showed up many times. The chain combines TRBV12-3 or TRBV12-4 with TRBJ2-1; the D is unclear. The CDR3 extends over 16 amino acids. V was clipped by 2 bases and J by 0 bases, with 11 bases between them. CDR3 in amino acids: CASSLRRRSSYNEQFF. In DNA, the CDR3 is TGTGCCAGCAGTTTAAGGCGGAGAAGCTCCTACAATGAGCAGTTCTTC.

This clonotype was recorded a few times. CDR3 amino acids: CASSQAPTSTSTDTQYF. The DNA of the CDR3 is TGTGCCAGCAGCCAAGCCCCGACTAGTACTAGCACAGATACGCAGTATTTT. The gene calls are TRBV4-2 and TRBJ2-3, with D perhaps TRBD2 (6 bases). V was trimmed by 1 base and J by 0 bases, leaving 14 bases between them. In germline, CDR1 is LGHNA, CDR2 YNFKEQ. The CDR3 is 17 residues long.

This clonotype appeared many times. J is TRBJ2-7 and V is TRBV27, with 10 positions matching TRBD2. The CDR3 has 16 residues. Germline CDR1 MNHEY, CDR2 SMNVEV (reference sequence). V was clipped by 6 bases and J by 1 base; unmatched bases: 9. CDR3 region: CASRTRAGGGSYEQYF. The CDR3, as DNA: TGTGCCAGCAGGACTCGAGCGGGAGGGGGGTCCTACGAGCAGTACTTC.

This clonotype was detected ten times or more. CDR3 loop: CARRTGRTDTQYF. In DNA, the CDR3 is TGTGCCCGACGGACAGGGAGGACAGATACGCAGTATTTT. The genes are TRBV2 and TRBJ2-3; TRBD1 aligns across 8 bases. Trimming cost V 11 bases and J 3 bases; bases outside gene matches: 7. This CDR3 is 13 amino acids long. Germline V gene sequence: CDR1 SNHLY, CDR2 FYNNEI.

This clonotype was picked up many times. The chain links TRBV7-2 to TRBJ2-1; 12 bases are a match to TRBD2. The CDR3 runs 16 residues. Germline CDR1 and CDR2: SGHTA and FQGNSA. The ends lost 5 bases at V and 3 bases at J; junction bases unmatched: 5. The CDR3 DNA reads as TGTGCCAGCAGCACAAGGACTAGCGGGATCTACAATGAGCAGTTCTTC. It encodes CASSTRTSGIYNEQFF.

The table lists this clonotype with many counts. The V call is TRBV7-2, the J call TRBJ2-1; no clear D. Trimming removed 0 bases from V and 5 bases from J, with 8 bases in between. This CDR3 region has 14 residues. From germline, CDR1 is SGHTA and CDR2 FQGNSA. CDR3 DNA: TGTGCCAGCAGCTTAGCTCTAATCGACAATGAGCAGTTCTTC. It encodes CASSLALIDNEQFF.

This clonotype was detected many times. V and J are TRBV29-1 and TRBJ1-1; 8 bases match TRBD1. The CDR3 contains 11 residues. CDR1 and CDR2 (germline): SQVTM, ANQGSEA. With 7 bases clipped from V and 5 bases from J, the junction kept 3 bases outside the gene matches. The CDR3 spells CSGQGRTEAFF. In DNA form, the CDR3 reads TGCAGCGGACAGGGGAGGACTGAAGCTTTCTTT.

This clonotype has a count of ten or more. The chain links TRBV5-5 to TRBJ2-7, with 11 bases identical to TRBD1. The CDR3 extends over 15 amino acids. Germline trimming cut 0 bases from V and 2 bases from J; bases unmatched to any gene: 1. Germline loops: CDR1 SGHKS, CDR2 YYEKEE (reference sequence). The CDR3 loop is CASSLGTGGTYEQYF. The DNA of the CDR3 is TGTGCCAGCAGCTTGGGGACAGGGGGCACCTACGAGCAGTACTTC.

This rearrangement joins TRBV29-1 to TRBJ1-1; TRBD1 might be the D (5 bases). In germline, CDR1 is SQVTM, CDR2 ANQGSEA. The length of the CDR3 is 13 residues. V gave up 5 bases and J gave up 4 bases, with 14 bases separating them. The CDR3 spells CSVQGWGSTEAFF. In nucleotides, the CDR3 is TGCAGCGTTCAGGGTTGGGGATCCACTGAAGCTTTCTTT.

As regards this clonotype: A read error may explain this, as a much larger clone is one base away. CDR3 loop: CATSDSPGLASIAGEPFF. The CDR3 DNA reads as TGTGCCACCAGTGATTCCCCGGGACTAGCGTCAATAGCCGGGGAGCCGTTTTTT. The chain has TRBV24-1 and TRBJ2-2; 10 bases align to TRBD2. The CDR3 spans 18 residues. Germline V gene data show CDR1 as KGHDR and CDR2 as SFDVKD.

The rearrangement joins TRBV20-1 to TRBJ2-5, with D uncertain. V was pared by 5 bases and J by 2 bases, with 9 bases between. Looked up from germline, CDR1 is DFQATT and CDR2 is SNEGSKA (reference sequence). The CDR3 consists of 12 residues. Here the CDR3 DNA reads TGCAGTGCTGCGAGTATACAAGAGACCCAGTACTTC. Translating it yields CSAASIQETQYF.

Of note for this clonotype: This may come from a read error, since a much larger clone is one base off. This rearrangement joins TRBV4-1 to TRBJ2-3; D gene uncertain. The CDR3 loop spans 13 amino acids. CDR1 is MGHRA and CDR2 is YSYEKL in the germline V gene. V gave up 1 base and J gave up 7 bases, with 9 bases separating them. CDR3: CASSQGATNTQYF. CDR3 DNA sequence: TGCGCCAGCAGCCAAGGCGCTACAAATACGCAGTATTTT.

This clonotype was found a few times. The chain has TRBV18 and TRBJ2-3; D uncertain. The germline V gene encodes CDR1 KGHSH and CDR2 LQKENI. The CDR3 spans 16 residues. V was shortened by 2 bases and J by 3 bases, with 15 bases between the two germline ends. CDR3 in DNA: TGTGCCAGCTCACCATCTAATCCGCCCGCTACAGATACGCAGTATTTT. Translated: CASSPSNPPATDTQYF.

This clonotype appeared many times. The chain combines TRBV29-1 with TRBJ2-4; D gene uncertain. The germline V gene has CDR1 SQVTM and CDR2 ANQGSEA. Trimming removed 4 bases at V and 0 bases at J, with 4 bases between. This CDR3 is 12 amino acids long. CDR3 DNA sequence: TGCAGCGTTGGGCCAGCCAAAAACATTCAGTACTTC. Translating gives CSVGPAKNIQYF. Combining the CDR3 with reference TRBV29-1 and TRBJ2-4 gives the whole variable domain SAVISQKPSRDICQRGTSLTIQCQVDSQVTMMFWYRQQPGQSLTLIATANQGSEATYESGFVIDKFPISRPNLTFSTLTVSNMSPEDSSIYLCSVGPAKNIQYFGAGTRLSVL.

This clonotype was recorded at least ten times. The V and J genes are TRBV11-2 and TRBJ2-1; TRBD1 agrees at 8 bases. CDR3 size: 17 residues. Germline CDR1 is SGHAT and CDR2 is FQNNGV. J lost 5 bases, V lost 2 bases, and 11 bases had no gene match. Written as DNA, the CDR3 is TGTGCCAGCAGCTTACTCCGGACAGGGTCGAGGAACAATGAGCAGTTCTTC. Translation: CASSLLRTGSRNNEQFF.

The rearrangement uses TRBV3-1 and TRBJ2-1; no clear D gene. The CDR3 runs 15 residues. The V gene's germline CDR1 is LGHDT and CDR2 YNNKEL (reference sequence). V was pared by 0 bases and J by 1 base, with 7 bases between. Here the CDR3 reads CASSQDVGSYNEQFF. The CDR3 DNA follows: TGTGCCAGCAGCCAAGATGTGGGGTCCTACAATGAGCAGTTCTTC.

This clonotype showed up many times. This chain joins TRBV20-1 and TRBJ2-1; weak D call: TRBD2 (6 bases). With 6 bases removed from V and 5 bases from J, the gap between germline ends came to 14 bases. The CDR3 has 13 amino acids. Germline V lookup: CDR1 DFQATT, CDR2 SNEGSKA (reference sequence). The CDR3 loop reads CSAYGTGHNEQFF. In DNA, the CDR3 is TGCAGTGCCTACGGGACTGGCCACAATGAGCAGTTCTTC.

Comment on this clonotype: Mismatch with germline at one junction end may stem from a read error. This sequence joins TRBV19 and TRBJ2-4; D is perhaps TRBD2 (5 bases). This CDR3 has 14 residues. Per germline, CDR1 LNHDA and CDR2 SQIVND (reference sequence). The CDR3 loop is CAGSIGGAKNIQYF. The CDR3 nucleotides are TGTGCCGGTAGTATAGGAGGAGCCAAAAACATTCAGTACTTC.